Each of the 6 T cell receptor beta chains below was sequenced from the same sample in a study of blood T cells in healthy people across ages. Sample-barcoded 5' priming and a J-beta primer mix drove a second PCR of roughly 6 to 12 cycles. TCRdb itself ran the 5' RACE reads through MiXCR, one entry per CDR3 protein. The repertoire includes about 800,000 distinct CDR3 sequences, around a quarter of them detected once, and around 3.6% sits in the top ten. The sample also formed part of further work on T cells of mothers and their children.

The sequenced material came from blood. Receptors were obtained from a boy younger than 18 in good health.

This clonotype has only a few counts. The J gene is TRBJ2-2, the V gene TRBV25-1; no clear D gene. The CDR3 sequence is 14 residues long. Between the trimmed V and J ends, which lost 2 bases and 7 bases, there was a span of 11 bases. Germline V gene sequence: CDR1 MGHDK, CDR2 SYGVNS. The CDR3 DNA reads TGTGCCAGCAGTGAAGCAAGAGCCTACGGGGAGCTGTTTTTT. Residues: CASSEARAYGELFF.

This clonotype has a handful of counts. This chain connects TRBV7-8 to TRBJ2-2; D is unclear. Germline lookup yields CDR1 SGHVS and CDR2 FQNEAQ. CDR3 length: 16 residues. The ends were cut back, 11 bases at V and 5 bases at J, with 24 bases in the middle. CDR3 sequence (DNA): TGTGCCCTCCGAGGAGTCCCAACCGTTTATACCGGGGAGCTGTTTTTT. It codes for CALRGVPTVYTGELFF.

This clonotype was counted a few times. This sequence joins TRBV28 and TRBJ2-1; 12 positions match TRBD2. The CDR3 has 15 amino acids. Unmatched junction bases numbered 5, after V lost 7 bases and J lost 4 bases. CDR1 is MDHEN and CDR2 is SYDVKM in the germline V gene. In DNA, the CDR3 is TGTGCCAGCACAACTAGCGGGAGGCCTTACAATGAGCAGTTCTTC. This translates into CASTTSGRPYNEQFF.

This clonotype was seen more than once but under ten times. The CDR3 here is CSASGTGAYSNQPQHF. CDR3 coding DNA: TGCAGTGCAAGTGGGACAGGGGCATATAGCAATCAGCCCCAGCATTTT. The rearrangement joins TRBV20-1 to TRBJ1-5, with 10 bases that match TRBD1. Trimming at V came to 6 bases and at J to 0 bases, leaving 8 bases not matched to a gene. The CDR3 has 16 residues. The V gene's germline CDR1 is DFQATT and CDR2 SNEGSKA (reference sequence).

This chain's CDR3 is CAWSRTGNVYGYTF. The CDR3 bases are TGTGCCTGGAGTCGGACAGGGAATGTCTATGGCTACACCTTC. The chain recombines TRBV30 with TRBJ1-2; 8 positions agree with TRBD1. Trimming removed 2 bases from V and 4 bases from J; junction bases left unmatched: 6. The germline V gene encodes CDR1 GTSNPN and CDR2 SVGIG (reference sequence). The CDR3 totals 14 residues.

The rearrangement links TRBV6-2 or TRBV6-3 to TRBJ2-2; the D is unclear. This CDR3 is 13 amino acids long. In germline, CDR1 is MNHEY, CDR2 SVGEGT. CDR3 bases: TGTGCTTTCGAAGCGACAAACACCGGGGAGCTGTTTTTT. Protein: CAFEATNTGELFF.